Listed below are T cell receptor beta chains from one sample, sequenced in a study of T cell repertoires in cytomegalovirus infection. TCRdb called the reads again in MiXCR, with one record for every CDR3 protein. The table has about 490,000 distinct CDR3 sequences, roughly 12% seen once. The sequencing sample was made of PBMCs. Receptors originate from a human donor in good health (CMV status not recorded). Some clones in this sample may be carry-over from other donors' samples. The CDR3 runs from the conserved cysteine through the conserved F or W. Fields, in order: J gene, V gene, clone size, D gene, CDR3 DNA, CDR3 protein. A D gene is named only where the DNA matches it firmly. Clone size is stated in some rows and not others, as once, few, many or a class when expanded.

j_call: TRBJ1-5; v_call: TRBV7-2; clone_size: many; d_call: -; cdr3_nt: TGTGCCAGCAGCTTAGGGAGCCACGGACGGCAGCCCCAGCATTTT; cdr3_aa: CASSLGSHGRQPQHF
j_call: TRBJ2-2; v_call: TRBV24-1; clone_size: many; d_call: TRBD2; cdr3_nt: TGTGCCACCAGTGATTCTACTAGCGGGAACACCGGGGAGCTGTTTTTT; cdr3_aa: CATSDSTSGNTGELFF
j_call: TRBJ1-1; v_call: TRBV4-1; clone_size: few; d_call: -; cdr3_nt: TGCGCCAGCAGCCAAGGACGCGCCAGGGGTTTCACTGAAGCTTTCTTT; cdr3_aa: CASSQGRARGFTEAFF
j_call: TRBJ2-3; v_call: TRBV7-3; clone_size: many; d_call: -; cdr3_nt: TGTGCCAGCAGCTCGCTCCCCGGGACTTTTAGCACAGATACGCAGTATTTT; cdr3_aa: CASSSLPGTFSTDTQYF
j_call: TRBJ2-1; v_call: TRBV18; clone_size: many; d_call: TRBD1; cdr3_nt: TGTGCCAGCTCACCAACTGGGACAGTCAGCTCCTACAATGAGCAGTTCTTC; cdr3_aa: CASSPTGTVSSYNEQFF
j_call: TRBJ2-5; v_call: TRBV2; clone_size: -; d_call: TRBD1; cdr3_nt: TGTGCCAGCAGTCCGGACAGGACCGCCGAGACCCAGTACTTC; cdr3_aa: CASSPDRTAETQYF
j_call: TRBJ2-6; v_call: TRBV10-3; clone_size: many; d_call: -; cdr3_nt: TGTGCCATAGCAGGGACACCGATGTCTGGGGCCAACGTCCTGACTTTC; cdr3_aa: CAIAGTPMSGANVLTF
j_call: TRBJ2-5; v_call: TRBV7-8; clone_size: many; d_call: TRBD2; cdr3_nt: TGTGCCAGCAGCCCTGTGGTAGCGGGGAATGGGGAGACCCAGTACTTC; cdr3_aa: CASSPVVAGNGETQYF
j_call: TRBJ2-7; v_call: TRBV27; clone_size: many; d_call: -; cdr3_nt: TGTGCCAGCAGTTTATCGAAGGGGTACGAGCAGTACTTC; cdr3_aa: CASSLSKGYEQYF
j_call: TRBJ2-1; v_call: TRBV20-1; clone_size: few; d_call: TRBD2; cdr3_nt: TGCAGTGCTAGAGCTCCTAGCGGGATTGATGCCTACAATGAGCAGTTCTTC; cdr3_aa: CSARAPSGIDAYNEQFF
j_call: TRBJ2-5; v_call: TRBV7-2; clone_size: many; d_call: -; cdr3_nt: TGTGCCAGCAGCTACCAGGGTTTCTGGGAGACCCAGTACTTC; cdr3_aa: CASSYQGFWETQYF
j_call: TRBJ1-1; v_call: TRBV5-1; clone_size: many; d_call: -; cdr3_nt: TGCGCCAGCAGCCCCGACGTGTCCCAGGGAGACACTGAAGCTTTCTTT; cdr3_aa: CASSPDVSQGDTEAFF
j_call: TRBJ2-3; v_call: TRBV11-1; clone_size: many; d_call: -; cdr3_nt: TGTGCCAGCAGCCCCCAACCCGCTCTCACAGATACGCAGTATTTT; cdr3_aa: CASSPQPALTDTQYF
j_call: TRBJ2-3; v_call: TRBV29-1; clone_size: many; d_call: TRBD2; cdr3_nt: TGCAGCGTTGGTACGGGACTAGCGGGATACACAGATACGCAGTATTTT; cdr3_aa: CSVGTGLAGYTDTQYF
j_call: TRBJ1-5; v_call: TRBV15; clone_size: few; d_call: -; cdr3_nt: TGTGCCACCAGCAGTACCACAGGGTATGGCAATCAGCCCCAGCATTTT; cdr3_aa: CATSSTTGYGNQPQHF
j_call: TRBJ2-1; v_call: TRBV12-3/TRBV12-4; clone_size: many; d_call: -; cdr3_nt: TGTGCCAGCAGGCCGGACCACAATGAGCAGTTCTTC; cdr3_aa: CASRPDHNEQFF
j_call: TRBJ1-5; v_call: TRBV20-1; clone_size: many; d_call: -; cdr3_nt: TGCAGTGCTGGCTCACCGAGACAGCCCCAGCATTTT; cdr3_aa: CSAGSPRQPQHF
j_call: TRBJ1-6; v_call: TRBV30; clone_size: -; d_call: -; cdr3_nt: TGTGCCTGGAGCCCTCCCGAGGGAGTCCCTTGGGTTTCACCCCTCCACTTT; cdr3_aa: CAWSPPEGVPWVSPLHF
j_call: TRBJ2-1; v_call: TRBV13; clone_size: -; d_call: -; cdr3_nt: TGTGCCAGCAGCTCCGGAGTGAAGGAGCAGTTCTTC; cdr3_aa: CASSSGVKEQFF
j_call: TRBJ2-1; v_call: TRBV7-6; clone_size: many; d_call: -; cdr3_nt: TGTGCCAGCAGCCTCAGGGCCTTAGGGGTCGATGAGCAGTTCTTC; cdr3_aa: CASSLRALGVDEQFF
j_call: TRBJ2-1; v_call: TRBV20-1; clone_size: many; d_call: TRBD2; cdr3_nt: TGCAGTGCTAGAGATCCCAGGACTAGCGGAGGGAACTACAATGAGCAGTTCTTC; cdr3_aa: CSARDPRTSGGNYNEQFF
j_call: TRBJ2-3; v_call: TRBV19; clone_size: -; d_call: TRBD2; cdr3_nt: TGTGCCAGTAGTCGGGAGGACGGAACTAGCACAGATACGCAGTATTTT; cdr3_aa: CASSREDGTSTDTQYF
j_call: TRBJ1-1; v_call: TRBV19; clone_size: many; d_call: TRBD1; cdr3_nt: TGTGCCAGTAGTAACGGACAGGGAAACACTGAAGCTTTCTTT; cdr3_aa: CASSNGQGNTEAFF
j_call: TRBJ1-1; v_call: TRBV20-1; clone_size: -; d_call: -; cdr3_nt: TGCAGTGCTAGTGGCTCAGGAGGAATGAACACTGAAGCTTTCTTT; cdr3_aa: CSASGSGGMNTEAFF
j_call: TRBJ2-1; v_call: TRBV7-9; clone_size: many; d_call: -; cdr3_nt: TGTGCCAGCAGCCCAATGGGGGGCAATGAGCAGTTCTTC; cdr3_aa: CASSPMGGNEQFF